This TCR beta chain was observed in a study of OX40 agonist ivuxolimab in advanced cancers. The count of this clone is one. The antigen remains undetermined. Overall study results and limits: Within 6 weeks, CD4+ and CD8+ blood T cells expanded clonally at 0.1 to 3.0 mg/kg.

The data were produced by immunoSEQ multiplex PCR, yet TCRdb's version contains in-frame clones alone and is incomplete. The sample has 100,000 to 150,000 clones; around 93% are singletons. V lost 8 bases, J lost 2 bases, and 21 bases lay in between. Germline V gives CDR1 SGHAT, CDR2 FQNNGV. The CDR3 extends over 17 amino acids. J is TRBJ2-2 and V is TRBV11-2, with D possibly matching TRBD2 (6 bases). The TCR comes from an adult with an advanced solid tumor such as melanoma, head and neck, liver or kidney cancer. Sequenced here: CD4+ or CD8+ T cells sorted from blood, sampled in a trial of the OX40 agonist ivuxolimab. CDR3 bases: TGTGCCAGCGCGAAGTCTAGCGCCCGGGGCAACACCGGGGAGCTGTTTTTT. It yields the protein CASAKSSARGNTGELFF.